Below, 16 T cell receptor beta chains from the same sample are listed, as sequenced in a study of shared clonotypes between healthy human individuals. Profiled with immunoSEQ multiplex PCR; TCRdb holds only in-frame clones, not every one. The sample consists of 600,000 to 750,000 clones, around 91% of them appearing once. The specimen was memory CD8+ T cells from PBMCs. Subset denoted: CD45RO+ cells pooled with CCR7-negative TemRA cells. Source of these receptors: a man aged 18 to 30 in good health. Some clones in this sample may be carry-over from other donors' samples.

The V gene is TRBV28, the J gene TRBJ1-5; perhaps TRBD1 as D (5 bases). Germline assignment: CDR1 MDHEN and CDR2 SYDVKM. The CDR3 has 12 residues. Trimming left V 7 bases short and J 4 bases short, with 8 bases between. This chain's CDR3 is CASKGINQPQHF. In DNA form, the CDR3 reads TGTGCCAGCAAGGGGATTAATCAGCCCCAGCATTTT.

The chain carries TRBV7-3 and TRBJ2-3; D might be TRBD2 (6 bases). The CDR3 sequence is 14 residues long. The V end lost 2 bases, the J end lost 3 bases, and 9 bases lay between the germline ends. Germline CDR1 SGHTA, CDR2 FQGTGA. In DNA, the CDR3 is TGTGCCAGCAGCTTAGGCGGGGCGACAGATACGCAGTATTTT. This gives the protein CASSLGGATDTQYF.

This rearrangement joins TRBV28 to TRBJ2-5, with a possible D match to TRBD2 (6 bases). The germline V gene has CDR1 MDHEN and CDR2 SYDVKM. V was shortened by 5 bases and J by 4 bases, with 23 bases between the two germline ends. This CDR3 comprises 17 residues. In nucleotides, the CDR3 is TGTGCCAGCAGTCTTACTGCGGGACGGCGTTTGGGAGAGACCCAGTACTTC. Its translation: CASSLTAGRRLGETQYF.

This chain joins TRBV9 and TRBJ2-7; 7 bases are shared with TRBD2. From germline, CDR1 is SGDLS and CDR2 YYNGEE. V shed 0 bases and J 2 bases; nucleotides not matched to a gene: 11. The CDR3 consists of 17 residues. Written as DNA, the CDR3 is TGTGCCAGCAGCGTAGAAGGGGTTGCGGGAGATCCCTACGAGCAGTACTTC. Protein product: CASSVEGVAGDPYEQYF.

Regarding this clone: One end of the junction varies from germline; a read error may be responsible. The CDR3 sequence: CASRIGAGANTEAFF. The CDR3 region has the DNA TGTGCCAGTAGAATAGGGGCAGGAGCGAACACTGAAGCTTTCTTT. The chain has TRBV19 and TRBJ1-1, with D possibly TRBD1 on 5 matching bases. The CDR3 runs 15 residues. Germline V gene sequence: CDR1 LNHDA, CDR2 SQIVND (reference sequence).

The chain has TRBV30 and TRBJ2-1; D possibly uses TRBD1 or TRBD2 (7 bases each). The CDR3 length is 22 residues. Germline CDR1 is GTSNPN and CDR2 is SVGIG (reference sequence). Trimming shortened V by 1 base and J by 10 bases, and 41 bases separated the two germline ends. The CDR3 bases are TGTGCCTGGAGTGGCCCCCCGGGGAGGGGGCTATTTGGGCTAGCGGATATTGCGGAGCAGTTCTTC. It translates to CAWSGPPGRGLFGLADIAEQFF.

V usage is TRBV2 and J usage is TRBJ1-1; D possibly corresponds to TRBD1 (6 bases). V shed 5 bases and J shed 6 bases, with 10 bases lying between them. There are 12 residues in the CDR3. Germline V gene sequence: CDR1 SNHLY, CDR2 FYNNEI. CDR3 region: CASSSGAPEAFF. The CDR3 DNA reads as TGTGCCAGCAGTTCAGGGGCCCCTGAAGCTTTCTTT.

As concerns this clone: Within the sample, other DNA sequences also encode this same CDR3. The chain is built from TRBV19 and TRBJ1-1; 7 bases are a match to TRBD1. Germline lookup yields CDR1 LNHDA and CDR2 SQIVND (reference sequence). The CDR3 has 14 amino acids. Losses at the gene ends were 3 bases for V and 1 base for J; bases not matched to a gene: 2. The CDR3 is CASSIRGPNTEAFF. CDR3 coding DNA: TGTGCCAGTAGTATTAGGGGGCCGAACACTGAAGCTTTCTTT.

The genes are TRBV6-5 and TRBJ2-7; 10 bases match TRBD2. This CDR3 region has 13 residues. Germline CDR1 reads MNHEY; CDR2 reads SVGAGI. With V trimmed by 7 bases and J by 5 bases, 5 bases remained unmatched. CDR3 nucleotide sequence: TGTGCCAGCAACCTAGCGGGAGCGGACGAGCAGTACTTC. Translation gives CASNLAGADEQYF.

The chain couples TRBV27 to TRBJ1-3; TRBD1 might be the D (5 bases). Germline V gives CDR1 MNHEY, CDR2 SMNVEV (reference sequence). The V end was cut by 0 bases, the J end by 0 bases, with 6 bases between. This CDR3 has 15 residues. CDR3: CASSLSTDSGNTIYF. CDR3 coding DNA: TGTGCCAGCAGTTTATCGACAGACTCTGGAAACACCATATATTTT.

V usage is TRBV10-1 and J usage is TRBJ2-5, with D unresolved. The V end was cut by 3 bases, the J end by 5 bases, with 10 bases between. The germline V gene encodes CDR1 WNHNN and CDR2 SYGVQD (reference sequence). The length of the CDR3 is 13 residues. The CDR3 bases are TGCGCCAGCAGTGATGGCTTTAGGGAGACCCAGTACTTC. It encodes CASSDGFRETQYF.

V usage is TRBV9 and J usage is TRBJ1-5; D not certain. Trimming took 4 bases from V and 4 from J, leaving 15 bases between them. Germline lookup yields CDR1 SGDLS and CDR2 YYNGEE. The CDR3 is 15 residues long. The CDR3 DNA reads TGTGCCAGCAGCCCCGGAATCAACCAAAATCAGCCCCAGCATTTT. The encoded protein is CASSPGINQNQPQHF.

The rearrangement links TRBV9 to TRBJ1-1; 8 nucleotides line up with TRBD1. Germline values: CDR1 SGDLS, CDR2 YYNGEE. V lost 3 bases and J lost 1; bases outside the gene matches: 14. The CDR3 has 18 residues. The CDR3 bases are TGTGCCAGCAGCGATTCGACAGGGGAATTTTTTGGGAACACTGAAGCTTTCTTT. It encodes CASSDSTGEFFGNTEAFF.

CDR3 nucleotides: TGTGCCAGCAGTTTAACACCCCCGGGCGGGCAGTACTTC. It encodes CASSLTPPGGQYF. The V call is TRBV28, the J call TRBJ2-7; D gene uncertain. Germline values: CDR1 MDHEN, CDR2 SYDVKM. Trimming left V 2 bases short and J 9 bases short, with 14 bases between. The CDR3 has 13 amino acids.

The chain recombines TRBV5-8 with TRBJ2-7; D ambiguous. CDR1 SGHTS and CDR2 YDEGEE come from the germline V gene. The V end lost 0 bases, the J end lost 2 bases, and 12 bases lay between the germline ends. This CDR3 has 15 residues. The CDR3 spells CASSLAGRLAYEQYF. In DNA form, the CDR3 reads TGTGCCAGCAGCTTGGCCGGCAGGTTAGCCTACGAGCAGTACTTC.

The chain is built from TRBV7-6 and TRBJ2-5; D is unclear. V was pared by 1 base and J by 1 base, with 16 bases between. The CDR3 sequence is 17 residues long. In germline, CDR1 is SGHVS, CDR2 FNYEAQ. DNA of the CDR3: TGTGCCAGCAGCTTAGATCCCCAGTTGGCAGTCCAAGAGACCCAGTACTTC. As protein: CASSLDPQLAVQETQYF.